This T cell receptor (beta chain) was captured in a study of liver allograft versus peripheral blood T cells. Study-wide context: Peripheral blood of the recipients supplied T cell receptor repertoires that were compared with those in transplanted livers.

Trimming shortened V by 2 bases and J by 3 bases, and 21 bases separated the two germline ends. The length of the CDR3 is 17 residues. CDR1 is DFQATT, CDR2 SNEGSKA, per germline (reference sequence). TCRdb called the reads again in MiXCR, with one record for every CDR3 protein. This sample has some 7,800 distinct CDR3 sequences, with around a sixth found just once. V and J are TRBV20-1 and TRBJ2-3, with D possibly matching TRBD2 (6 bases). The receptor's source is a human patient who had a liver transplant. Some T cells may possibly be graft donor cells. The CDR3 DNA follows: TGCAGTGCTAGAAGAGTATGGGGTAGTCGGGGGACAGATACGCAGTATTTT. It encodes CSARRVWGSRGTDTQYF.